This TCR beta chain was identified during a study of cytomegalovirus exposure and HLA in healthy donors. Turning to this clone: Its antigen remains unidentified. Other DNA sequences in this specimen translate into the identical CDR3.

This CDR3 has 15 residues. Germline-derived CDR1 and CDR2 are SGDLS and YYNGEE. V was trimmed by 0 bases and J by 3 bases, leaving 10 bases between them. Everyone who donated was a healthy bone marrow donor. Study-wide results and caveats: In a later analysis, productive TCRs from donors in an Asian-associated ancestry cluster reportedly carried fewer N-insertions than the cohort mean. The authors enumerated 180 or so TCR beta chains as linked to cytomegalovirus.

Vbeta (60) and Jbeta (13) primers were used in the PCR. Assay: immunoSEQ multiplex PCR; the TCRdb copy retains only in-frame clones and omits some. The listing records 50,000 to 70,000 clones. The sample was PBMCs. This sequence was found in a male donor in good health and CMV-seronegative. The V call is TRBV9, the J call TRBJ2-1, with D perhaps matching TRBD2 (5 bases). Here the CDR3 DNA reads TGTGCCAGCAGCGTAGGGGCGGGCGGCTACAATGAGCAGTTCTTC. As protein: CASSVGAGGYNEQFF.